These T cell receptor beta chains were read from a single sample in a study of CD8+CD57+ T cells in acquired aplastic anemia. TCRdb reprocessed the reads via MiXCR and lists one record per CDR3 protein. This sample carries about 160,000 distinct CDR3 sequences, roughly 50% of them seen once, and the ten largest clones take 3% to 4%. Sample: sorted CD4+, CD8+, or CD8+CD57+ T cells (not recorded which) from PBMCs. These receptors all stem from a human donor with aplastic anemia. CDR3s include the opening cysteine and the closing phenylalanine or tryptophan. A D gene is named only where the DNA matches it firmly. Not every row has a clone size; where given, it reads once, few, many or a size class.

clone_size: -; j_call: TRBJ1-5; d_call: -; v_call: TRBV15; cdr3_nt: TGTGCCACCAGCATAGACCGGACAGTCAATCAGCCCCATCGTTTT; cdr3_aa: CATSIDRTVNQPHRF
clone_size: -; j_call: TRBJ1-4; d_call: TRBD1; v_call: TRBV2; cdr3_nt: TGTGCCAGCAGTGGGGACAGGAATGAAAAACTGTTTTTT; cdr3_aa: CASSGDRNEKLFF
clone_size: -; j_call: TRBJ1-5; d_call: TRBD1; v_call: TRBV24-1; cdr3_nt: TGTGCCACCAGTGATTTGGGACAGGGCCCTCAGCCCCAGCATTTT; cdr3_aa: CATSDLGQGPQPQHF
clone_size: -; j_call: TRBJ2-7; d_call: TRBD1; v_call: TRBV10-3; cdr3_nt: TGTGCCATCAGTGAGTCACCGGGGACAGTCCCCTACGAGCAGTACTTC; cdr3_aa: CAISESPGTVPYEQYF
clone_size: -; j_call: TRBJ2-1; d_call: TRBD2; v_call: TRBV2; cdr3_nt: TGTGCCAGCAGTGGGATTGGGGGGGGGTACAATGAGCAGTTCTTC; cdr3_aa: CASSGIGGGYNEQFF
clone_size: -; j_call: TRBJ1-2; d_call: -; v_call: TRBV2; cdr3_nt: TGTGCCAGCAGTGTGATAACTGGTGGCTACACCTTC; cdr3_aa: CASSVITGGYTF
clone_size: many; j_call: TRBJ2-5; d_call: -; v_call: TRBV15; cdr3_nt: TGTGCCACCAGAAAACTGGGGACCCAAGAGACCCAGTACTTC; cdr3_aa: CATRKLGTQETQYF
clone_size: many; j_call: TRBJ2-5; d_call: -; v_call: TRBV5-1; cdr3_nt: TGCGCCAGCAGCGACGGAAGGGAGACCCAGTACTTC; cdr3_aa: CASSDGRETQYF
clone_size: -; j_call: TRBJ1-5; d_call: -; v_call: TRBV12-1; cdr3_nt: TGTGCCAGCAGCTACCGGGACAGATTACGGCCCCAGCATTTT; cdr3_aa: CASSYRDRLRPQHF
clone_size: many; j_call: TRBJ2-5; d_call: TRBD1; v_call: TRBV6-1; cdr3_nt: TGTGCCAGCAGTGACAGGGGGCAGGAGACCCAGTACTTC; cdr3_aa: CASSDRGQETQYF
clone_size: -; j_call: TRBJ2-1; d_call: -; v_call: TRBV19; cdr3_nt: TGTGCCAGTAGCGGACCCTTGTCGTACAATGAGCAGTTCTTC; cdr3_aa: CASSGPLSYNEQFF
clone_size: once; j_call: TRBJ1-6; d_call: -; v_call: TRBV7-2; cdr3_nt: TGTGCCTGGACGTTAGGGTATAATTCACCCCTCCACTTT; cdr3_aa: CAWTLGYNSPLHF
clone_size: many; j_call: TRBJ2-1; d_call: -; v_call: TRBV6-5; cdr3_nt: TGTGCCAGCAGTTACTTACACCCTCGGGACAATGAGCAGTTCTTC; cdr3_aa: CASSYLHPRDNEQFF
clone_size: -; j_call: TRBJ1-2; d_call: -; v_call: TRBV10-3; cdr3_nt: TGTGCCATCAGTGACGATCATTTAAACTATGGCTACACCTTC; cdr3_aa: CAISDDHLNYGYTF
clone_size: -; j_call: TRBJ2-7; d_call: -; v_call: TRBV20-1; cdr3_nt: TGCAGTGCTAGAGCAGTGGGAACCTACGAGCAGTACTTC; cdr3_aa: CSARAVGTYEQYF
clone_size: -; j_call: TRBJ2-7; d_call: TRBD1; v_call: TRBV7-8; cdr3_nt: TGTGCCAGCAGCCCCCCTCGGACAGGGAGCGAGCAGTACTTC; cdr3_aa: CASSPPRTGSEQYF
clone_size: few; j_call: TRBJ2-5; d_call: -; v_call: TRBV10-3; cdr3_nt: TGTGCCATCAGTGGAACAGGCGGTGTGATCGAGACCCAGTACTTC; cdr3_aa: CAISGTGGVIETQYF
clone_size: -; j_call: TRBJ2-3; d_call: TRBD2; v_call: TRBV15; cdr3_nt: TGTGCCACCAGCAGTTTAGCGGGGATAGGGACAGATACGCAGTATTTT; cdr3_aa: CATSSLAGIGTDTQYF
clone_size: once; j_call: TRBJ2-5; d_call: -; v_call: TRBV7-7; cdr3_nt: TGTGCCAGCAGCTTAGAGGGGCTCGGGGGCCGTGACCAAGAGACCCAGTACTTC; cdr3_aa: CASSLEGLGGRDQETQYF
clone_size: many; j_call: TRBJ2-2; d_call: -; v_call: TRBV12-5; cdr3_nt: TGTGCTAGTGGTGACCTGAGGGGGGAGCTGTTTTTT; cdr3_aa: CASGDLRGELFF
clone_size: many; j_call: TRBJ1-1; d_call: -; v_call: TRBV7-9; cdr3_nt: TGTGCCAGCAGCTTTATACCGTCGAACACTGAAGCTTTCTTT; cdr3_aa: CASSFIPSNTEAFF
clone_size: few; j_call: TRBJ1-6; d_call: -; v_call: TRBV4-1; cdr3_nt: TGCGCCAGCAGCCAAGCCCAGGGTTCACCCCTCCACTTT; cdr3_aa: CASSQAQGSPLHF
clone_size: -; j_call: TRBJ1-6; d_call: TRBD1; v_call: TRBV10-3; cdr3_nt: TGTGCCATCAGTGGCGGGACAGGGGAGGATTCACCCCTCCACTTT; cdr3_aa: CAISGGTGEDSPLHF
clone_size: many; j_call: TRBJ1-4; d_call: TRBD1; v_call: TRBV12-3/TRBV12-4; cdr3_nt: TGTGCCAGCAGTCTTGCTTCGGGACAGCGCAGGAATGAAAAACTGTTTTTT; cdr3_aa: CASSLASGQRRNEKLFF
clone_size: few; j_call: TRBJ1-2; d_call: TRBD1; v_call: TRBV2; cdr3_nt: TGTGCCAGCAGTGAAGGTCAGGGGGCGGGTATTGGCTACACCTTC; cdr3_aa: CASSEGQGAGIGYTF
clone_size: many; j_call: TRBJ1-1; d_call: TRBD1; v_call: TRBV11-3; cdr3_nt: TGTGCCAGCAGCCCAAGACAGGGATACACTGAAGCTTTCTTT; cdr3_aa: CASSPRQGYTEAFF
clone_size: -; j_call: TRBJ1-5; d_call: TRBD1; v_call: TRBV25-1; cdr3_nt: TGTGCCAGCAGTGAATCCGGGACAGGGGTCAATCAGCCCCAGCATTTT; cdr3_aa: CASSESGTGVNQPQHF
clone_size: -; j_call: TRBJ1-2; d_call: TRBD1; v_call: TRBV10-3; cdr3_nt: TGTGCCATCAGCGCCAGACAGGGGGCCGAATATGGCTACACCTTC; cdr3_aa: CAISARQGAEYGYTF
clone_size: few; j_call: TRBJ2-7; d_call: -; v_call: TRBV19; cdr3_nt: TGTGCCAGTGGGTCCATTTACGAGCAGTACTTC; cdr3_aa: CASGSIYEQYF
clone_size: -; j_call: TRBJ2-5; d_call: -; v_call: TRBV29-1; cdr3_nt: TGCAGCTTAGACGGACGGAGGCAAGAGACCCAGTACTTC; cdr3_aa: CSLDGRRQETQYF
clone_size: -; j_call: TRBJ1-5; d_call: TRBD1; v_call: TRBV24-1; cdr3_nt: TGTGCCACCAGTGATTCCGGGACAGGGCGGGGGACCCAGCATTTT; cdr3_aa: CATSDSGTGRGTQHF
clone_size: -; j_call: TRBJ1-2; d_call: -; v_call: TRBV20-1; cdr3_nt: TGCAGTGCTAGAGATCTCACAACAGAACCTAACTATGGCTACACCTTC; cdr3_aa: CSARDLTTEPNYGYTF
clone_size: many; j_call: TRBJ2-5; d_call: -; v_call: TRBV20-1; cdr3_nt: TGCAGTGCTAGGGGAGCGGCGTTTGAGACCCAGTACTTC; cdr3_aa: CSARGAAFETQYF
clone_size: once; j_call: TRBJ1-1; d_call: -; v_call: TRBV7-2; cdr3_nt: TGTGCCAGCCCCGGGGCGGCGAACACTGAAGCTTTCTTT; cdr3_aa: CASPGAANTEAFF
clone_size: -; j_call: TRBJ1-4; d_call: -; v_call: TRBV13; cdr3_nt: TGTGCCAGCAGCCTTGGGGGGGGACTCGGTGAAAAACTGTTTTTT; cdr3_aa: CASSLGGGLGEKLFF
clone_size: -; j_call: TRBJ1-6; d_call: -; v_call: TRBV14; cdr3_nt: TGTGCCAGCAGCCGACAATCCCCACGGGGTTCACCCCTCCACTTT; cdr3_aa: CASSRQSPRGSPLHF
clone_size: few; j_call: TRBJ1-2; d_call: -; v_call: TRBV27; cdr3_nt: TGTGCCAGCAGTTTTTCCAGGGAATATGGCTACACCTTC; cdr3_aa: CASSFSREYGYTF